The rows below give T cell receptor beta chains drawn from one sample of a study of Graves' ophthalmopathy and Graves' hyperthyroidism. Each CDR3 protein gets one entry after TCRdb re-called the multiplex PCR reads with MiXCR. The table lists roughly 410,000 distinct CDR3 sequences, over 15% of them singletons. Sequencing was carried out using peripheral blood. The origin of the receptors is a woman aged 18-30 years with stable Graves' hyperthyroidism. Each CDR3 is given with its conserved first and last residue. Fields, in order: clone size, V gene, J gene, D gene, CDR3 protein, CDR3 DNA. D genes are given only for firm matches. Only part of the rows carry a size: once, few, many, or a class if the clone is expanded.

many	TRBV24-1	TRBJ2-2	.	CATSPGRDPTGELFF	TGTGCCACCAGTCCCGGACGAGACCCAACCGGGGAGCTGTTTTTT
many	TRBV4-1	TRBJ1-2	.	CASNKGGYGYTF	TGCGCCAGCAATAAAGGGGGCTATGGCTACACCTTC
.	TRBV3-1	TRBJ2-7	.	CASSHFGAGVPYEQYF	TGTGCCAGCAGCCATTTTGGGGCAGGGGTCCCCTACGAGCAGTACTTC
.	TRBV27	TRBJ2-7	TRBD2	CASRVAGPAYEQYF	TGTGCCAGCAGGGTAGCGGGGCCCGCCTACGAGCAGTACTTC
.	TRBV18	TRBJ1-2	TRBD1	CASAPGTGANYGYTF	TGTGCCAGCGCGCCCGGGACAGGGGCTAACTATGGCTACACCTTC
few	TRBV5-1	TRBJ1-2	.	CASSHDRSWGYGYTF	TGCGCCAGCAGCCACGACCGATCGTGGGGCTATGGCTACACCTTC
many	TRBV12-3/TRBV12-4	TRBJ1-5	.	CASSSTNSQPQHF	TGTGCCAGCAGTTCCACTAATTCGCAGCCCCAGCATTTT
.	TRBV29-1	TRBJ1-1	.	CSVEDGGRGTEAFF	TGCAGCGTTGAAGATGGAGGAAGGGGCACTGAAGCTTTCTTT
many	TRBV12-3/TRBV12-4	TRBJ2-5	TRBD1	CASSGQGPETQYF	TGTGCCAGCTCGGGACAGGGGCCGGAGACCCAGTACTTC
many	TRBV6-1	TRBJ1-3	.	CASSPGSTGNTIYF	TGTGCCAGCAGTCCGGGTTCGACTGGAAACACCATATATTTT
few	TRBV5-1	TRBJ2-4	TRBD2	CASSLEAGLAVNIQYF	TGCGCCAGCAGCTTGGAAGCTGGCCTAGCGGTTAACATTCAGTACTTC
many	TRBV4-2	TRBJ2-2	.	CASSPGVKRGGTSGTGELFF	TGTGCCAGCAGCCCCGGAGTTAAACGTGGCGGGACGAGTGGAACCGGGGAGCTGTTTTTT
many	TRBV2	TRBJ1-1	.	CASSLDSDNTEAFF	TGTGCCAGCAGTTTGGACAGCGATAACACTGAAGCTTTCTTT
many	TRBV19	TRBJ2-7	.	CASSMVGGGYEQYF	TGTGCCAGTAGTATGGTGGGAGGAGGCTACGAGCAGTACTTC
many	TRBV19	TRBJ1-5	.	CASSKVQGPGNQPQHF	TGTGCCAGTAGTAAGGTTCAGGGGCCGGGAAATCAGCCCCAGCATTTT
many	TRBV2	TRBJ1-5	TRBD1	CASGEWTGGRNQPQHF	TGTGCCAGCGGGGAATGGACAGGGGGTCGGAATCAGCCCCAGCATTTT
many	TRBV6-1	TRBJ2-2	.	CASSEMGSGELFF	TGTGCCAGCAGTGAAATGGGGTCCGGGGAGCTGTTTTTT
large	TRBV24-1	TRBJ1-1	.	CATRSPAGEAFF	TGTGCCACCAGGTCTCCTGCAGGAGAAGCTTTCTTT
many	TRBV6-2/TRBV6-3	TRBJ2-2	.	CAIGRDPSSGELFF	TGTGCCATCGGCCGGGACCCTTCGTCCGGGGAGCTGTTTTTT
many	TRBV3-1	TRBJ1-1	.	CASSHTGRVTEAFF	TGTGCCAGCAGTCATACAGGAAGGGTCACTGAAGCTTTCTTT
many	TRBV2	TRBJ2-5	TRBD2	CASSEEILAGGQETQYF	TGTGCCAGCAGTGAAGAGATATTAGCGGGGGGCCAAGAGACCCAGTACTTC
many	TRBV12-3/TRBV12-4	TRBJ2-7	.	CASRVGQRSKMDEQYF	TGTGCCAGCAGGGTCGGACAGAGATCCAAAATGGACGAGCAGTACTTC
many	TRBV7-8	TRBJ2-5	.	CASSLGVLDLRQETQYF	TGTGCCAGCAGCTTGGGGGTCTTAGACCTTCGCCAAGAGACCCAGTACTTC
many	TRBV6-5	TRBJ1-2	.	CASRNRVASGYTF	TGTGCCAGCAGAAACAGGGTGGCGTCGGGCTACACCTTC
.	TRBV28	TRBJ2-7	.	CASSLSSTYEQYF	TGTGCCAGCAGTTTGTCCTCCACCTACGAGCAGTACTTC
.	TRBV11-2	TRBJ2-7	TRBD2	CASRMGGSQYEQYF	TGTGCCAGCAGAATGGGGGGGAGTCAGTACGAGCAGTACTTC
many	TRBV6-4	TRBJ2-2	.	CASRDSGTLTGELFF	TGTGCCAGCAGGGACTCCGGGACACTTACCGGGGAGCTGTTTTTT
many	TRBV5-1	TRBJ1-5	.	CASSLGESSNQPQHF	TGCGCCAGCAGCCTAGGGGAGAGTAGCAATCAGCCCCAGCATTTT
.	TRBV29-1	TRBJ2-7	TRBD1	CSVARGPGQYF	TGCAGCGTTGCCAGGGGGCCTGGGCAGTACTTC
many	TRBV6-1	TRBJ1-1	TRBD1	CASSRGQGRAFF	TGTGCCAGCAGCAGGGGACAGGGTCGAGCTTTCTTT
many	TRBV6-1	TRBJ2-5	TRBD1	CASSTHRDRETQYF	TGTGCCAGCAGCACCCACCGGGACAGAGAGACCCAGTACTTC
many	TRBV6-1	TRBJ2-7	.	CATGTYEQYF	TGTGCCACCGGGACCTACGAGCAGTACTTC
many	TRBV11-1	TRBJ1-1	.	CASSLEGRVMNTEAFF	TGTGCCAGCAGCTTAGAGGGCAGGGTGATGAACACTGAAGCTTTCTTT
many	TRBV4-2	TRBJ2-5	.	CASSQLGGEGQETQYF	TGTGCCAGCAGCCAACTAGGGGGAGAGGGCCAAGAGACCCAGTACTTC
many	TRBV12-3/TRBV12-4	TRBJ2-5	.	CASSLSTRQETQYF	TGTGCCAGCAGTTTATCTACTAGACAAGAGACCCAGTACTTC
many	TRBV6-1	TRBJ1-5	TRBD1	CASSEYEDRWRNQPQHF	TGTGCCAGCAGTGAATACGAGGACAGGTGGAGGAATCAGCCCCAGCATTTT